The clone carrying this T cell receptor beta chain was recorded once. Its antigen remains unknown. This sample was included in a study of shared clonotypes between healthy human individuals. Study-level points and caveats: Shared clonotypes: roughly 4.7% naive CD4, under 4% naive CD8, about 2.5% memory CD4, over 0.3% memory CD8.

At the deep level, the assay was run. Clones were sequenced by immunoSEQ multiplex PCR, and TCRdb holds only the in-frame ones, with some missing. The data hold fewer than 1.6 million clones, with approximately 98.5% observed a single time. Germline-derived CDR1 and CDR2 are SNHLY and FYNNEI. This CDR3 is 14 amino acids long. V lost 6 bases and J lost 0, with 10 bases in between. The rearrangement joins TRBV2 to TRBJ2-3, with no clear D. Specimen: naive CD4+ T cells sorted from blood. Noted subset: CD45RA+ positively selected. The clonotype was recovered from a man under 40 in good health. The CDR3 nucleotides are TGTGCCAGCAGCTTCAGCGCTAGCACAGATACGCAGTATTTT. The encoded protein is CASSFSASTDTQYF.